Below are 22 T cell receptor beta chains sequenced from a single sample in a study of T-cell reconstitution after alpha-beta-depleted transplantation in children. A library of TCRbeta sequences, prepared with unique molecular identifiers, was generated. Each CDR3 protein is one row after TCRdb ran MiXCR on the PCR reads. The table lists a few hundred thousand distinct CDR3 sequences, approximately 13% of them singletons, with 2.2% in the top ten. The sample was PBMCs, mostly from graft donor cells, taken 360 days after TCRalphabeta/CD19-depleted stem cell transplant. The receptor set was obtained from a male patient younger than 18 who had a stem cell transplant for acute myeloid leukemia, so the T cells may come from the graft donor.

There are a few counts of this clonotype. This chain connects TRBV11-3 to TRBJ2-1; D unclear. CDR1 is SGHNT, CDR2 YENEEA, per germline. V was pared by 5 bases and J by 2 bases, with 16 bases between. The CDR3 is 16 amino acids. CDR3 sequence (DNA): TGTGCCAGCAGCCACCCCTGGGCAGGAGCCTACAATGAGCAGTTCTTC. Translated: CASSHPWAGAYNEQFF.

V usage is TRBV2 and J usage is TRBJ2-5; D is unclear. The germline V gene encodes CDR1 SNHLY and CDR2 FYNNEI. This CDR3 is 11 amino acids long. V shed 8 bases and J shed 0 bases, with 4 bases lying between them. The CDR3 region has the DNA TGTGCCAGCCAATACCAAGAGACCCAGTACTTC. Its protein product is CASQYQETQYF.

The V and J genes are TRBV19 and TRBJ2-1; D is unclear. Trimming pared 6 bases from V and 0 bases from J, leaving 15 bases between. CDR3 length: 16 residues. Germline V gene data show CDR1 as LNHDA and CDR2 as SQIVND (reference sequence). The CDR3 loop is CASRRNGILSYNEQFF. The CDR3 region has the DNA TGTGCCAGTAGGCGAAATGGGATCCTCTCCTACAATGAGCAGTTCTTC.

This clonotype came up a few times. The rearrangement uses TRBV7-9 and TRBJ2-6; perhaps D is TRBD1 or TRBD2 (6 bases each). Trimming pared 11 bases from V and 4 bases from J, leaving 18 bases between. This CDR3 contains 15 residues. From germline, CDR1 is SEHNR and CDR2 FQNEAQ (reference sequence). The CDR3 loop reads CARETHDRGANVLTF. For the CDR3, the DNA is TGTGCCCGGGAGACGCATGACAGGGGGGCCAACGTCCTGACTTTC. The whole variable domain, filled in from reference TRBV7-9 and TRBJ2-6, reads DTGVSQNPRHKITKRGQNVTFRCDPISEHNRLYWYRQTLGQGPEFLTYFQNEAQLEKSRLLSDRFSAERPKGSFSTLEIQRTEQGDSAMYLCARETHDRGANVLTFGAGSRLTVL.

The rearrangement links TRBV27 to TRBJ2-6, with D unclear. The CDR3 is 13 amino acids. Between the trimmed V and J ends, which lost 7 bases and 2 bases, there was a span of 6 bases. Per the germline V gene, CDR1 is MNHEY and CDR2 is SMNVEV (reference sequence). Here the CDR3 reads CASIEPGANVLTF. In nucleotides, the CDR3 is TGTGCCAGCATTGAGCCTGGGGCCAACGTCCTGACTTTC.

This clonotype was counted many times. This chain uses TRBV29-1 with TRBJ2-3, with D tentatively TRBD1 (7 bases). This CDR3 has 16 residues. V was clipped by 5 bases and J by 4 bases, with 22 bases between them. Germline V gene data show CDR1 as SQVTM and CDR2 as ANQGSEA. CDR3 protein: CSVRRTGGRSADTQYF. CDR3 sequence (DNA): TGCAGCGTTAGGCGGACAGGTGGGAGGTCGGCAGATACGCAGTATTTT.

This clonotype was found a few times. The chain combines TRBV4-3 with TRBJ2-7; 11 bases line up with TRBD2. Germline V lookup: CDR1 LGHNA, CDR2 YSLEER. The CDR3 is 14 amino acids. V lost 1 base, J lost 5 bases, and 1 base stayed unmatched. The CDR3 sequence is CASSQGLAGNEQYF. The CDR3 DNA reads TGCGCCAGCAGCCAAGGACTAGCGGGAAACGAGCAGTACTTC.

The chain uses TRBV30 and TRBJ2-7; D may match TRBD1 or TRBD2 (6 bases each). CDR3 length: 13 amino acids. Germline values: CDR1 GTSNPN, CDR2 SVGIG (reference sequence). Deletions cut 5 bases from V and 4 bases from J, with 15 bases between. Here the CDR3 reads CAWVPTGRYEQYF. The CDR3, as DNA: TGTGCCTGGGTCCCAACAGGGAGGTACGAGCAGTACTTC.

This clonotype was detected ten times or more. This rearrangement joins TRBV6-2 or TRBV6-3 to TRBJ2-3; D gene ambiguous. The germline V gene has CDR1 MNHEY and CDR2 SVGEGT. V lost 10 bases, J lost 0 bases, and 17 bases lay in between. This CDR3 is 15 amino acids long. The CDR3 reads CATTNKDPSTDTQYF. The DNA of the CDR3 is TGTGCCACGACGAATAAGGACCCTAGCACAGATACGCAGTATTTT.

This chain joins TRBV7-2 and TRBJ2-5; D could derive from TRBD1 or TRBD2 (6 bases each). Trimming cost V 1 base and J 5 bases, with 17 bases left between them. Germline CDR1 reads SGHTA; CDR2 reads FQGNSA. This CDR3 region has 16 residues. The CDR3 DNA reads as TGTGCCAGCAGCTTAGGGCGTAGCGGTCAGGGGGAGACCCAGTACTTC. It is translated as CASSLGRSGQGETQYF.

V is TRBV14 and J is TRBJ2-2, with TRBD2 matching 9 bases. V was pared by 0 bases and J by 3 bases, with 11 bases of the junction left unmatched. CDR3 length equals 19 residues. Germline-derived CDR1 and CDR2 are SGHDN and FVKESK. The DNA for the CDR3 is TGTGCCAGCAGCCAAGAAGGACCGCTAGCGGGACTTCACACCGGGGAGCTGTTTTTT. Protein sequence: CASSQEGPLAGLHTGELFF.

The genes are TRBV6-5 and TRBJ2-1; D gene uncertain. CDR3 length equals 11 residues. CDR1 is MNHEY, CDR2 SVGAGI, per germline. Trimming left V 4 bases short and J 8 bases short, with 6 bases between. CDR3 sequence reads: CASSSFDEQFF. Written as DNA, the CDR3 is TGTGCCAGCAGTTCGTTCGATGAGCAGTTCTTC.

This clonotype occurred a few times. V is TRBV5-1 and J is TRBJ2-5, with D unresolved. Germline V gene lookup returns CDR1 SGHRS and CDR2 YFSETQ. CDR3 length equals 14 residues. The V end lost 0 bases, the J end lost 3 bases, and 9 bases lay between the germline ends. CDR3: CASSLVLPEETQYF. CDR3 in DNA: TGCGCCAGCAGCTTGGTACTGCCGGAAGAGACCCAGTACTTC.

This clonotype occurred many times. This rearrangement joins TRBV20-1 to TRBJ2-1; D gene ambiguous. The CDR3 consists of 14 residues. Germline lookup yields CDR1 DFQATT and CDR2 SNEGSKA (reference sequence). V lost 1 base and J 0 bases, leaving 7 bases between the germline ends. The DNA for the CDR3 is TGCAGTGCTAGAGCCCAGCTCTCCTACAATGAGCAGTTCTTC. Its protein product is CSARAQLSYNEQFF.

This clonotype was seen more than once but under ten times. The chain has TRBV5-1 and TRBJ2-7; D is possibly TRBD2 (5 bases). The CDR3 contains 14 residues. V was trimmed by 0 bases and J by 4 bases, leaving 11 bases between them. Germline CDR1 SGHRS, CDR2 YFSETQ. The CDR3 is CASSLAGFVYEQYF. CDR3 DNA sequence: TGCGCCAGCAGCTTGGCGGGGTTCGTGTACGAGCAGTACTTC.

This chain links TRBV11-1 with TRBJ2-7, with 16 bases matching TRBD2. V shed 5 bases and J 1 base; nucleotides not matched to a gene: 8. The germline V gene has CDR1 SGHAT and CDR2 FQDESV (reference sequence). The CDR3 covers 18 residues. This CDR3 is CASSPGLAGGPMSYEQYF. The CDR3 region has the DNA TGTGCCAGCAGCCCGGGACTAGCGGGAGGGCCGATGTCCTACGAGCAGTACTTC.

This clonotype has more than one count but fewer than ten. V and J are TRBV4-3 and TRBJ2-3; D remains unclear. CDR3 length equals 16 residues. CDR1 is LGHNA and CDR2 is YSLEER in the germline V gene. V was shortened by 0 bases and J by 2 bases, with 12 bases between the two germline ends. CDR3 residues: CASSQDQERTTDTQYF. DNA of the CDR3: TGCGCCAGCAGCCAAGATCAAGAGAGGACCACAGATACGCAGTATTTT.

The rearrangement joins TRBV14 to TRBJ2-7; D perhaps matches TRBD1 (5 bases). The CDR3 sequence is 17 residues long. The ends were cut back, 0 bases at V and 1 base at J, with 16 bases in the middle. Germline values: CDR1 SGHDN, CDR2 FVKESK. CDR3 loop: CASSQDPGRVSSYEQYF. Written as DNA, the CDR3 is TGTGCCAGCAGCCAAGATCCCGGCAGGGTAAGTTCCTACGAGCAGTACTTC.

This clonotype was counted only a few times. The chain recombines TRBV20-1 with TRBJ2-5, with 8 bases that match TRBD1. V was pared by 2 bases and J by 1 base, with 3 bases of the junction left unmatched. This CDR3 spans 14 amino acids. Germline-derived CDR1 and CDR2 are DFQATT and SNEGSKA (reference sequence). CDR3 nucleotide sequence: TGCAGTGCTAGATCAGGACAGGGCCAAGAGACCCAGTACTTC. This gives the protein CSARSGQGQETQYF.

In this sample, this clonotype turned up a few times. The chain combines TRBV29-1 with TRBJ2-3, with 7 bases matching TRBD2. The CDR3 sequence is 13 residues long. Germline V gene sequence: CDR1 SQVTM, CDR2 ANQGSEA. Trimming cost V 3 bases and J 6 bases; bases outside gene matches: 6. In DNA, the CDR3 is TGCAGCGTTGAGGAGGGAGGGAGGGATACGCAGTATTTT. Translated: CSVEEGGRDTQYF.

This clonotype was observed at least ten times. The chain uses TRBV19 and TRBJ2-1, with unresolved D. This CDR3 region has 14 residues. Deletions cut 4 bases from V and 7 bases from J, with 14 bases between. Germline V gene data show CDR1 as LNHDA and CDR2 as SQIVND (reference sequence). The CDR3 sequence is CASSKAWVANEQFF. The CDR3 nucleotides read TGTGCCAGTAGTAAGGCGTGGGTGGCTAATGAGCAGTTCTTC.

The rearrangement links TRBV20-1 to TRBJ2-7, with D perhaps matching TRBD1 (6 bases). The germline V gene encodes CDR1 DFQATT and CDR2 SNEGSKA (reference sequence). The CDR3 sequence is 14 residues long. The V gene lost 0 bases and the J gene lost 3 bases, with 12 bases spanning the gap. CDR3 DNA sequence: TGCAGTGCTAGAGATCAGGGACAACTCTACGAGCAGTACTTC. Residues: CSARDQGQLYEQYF.